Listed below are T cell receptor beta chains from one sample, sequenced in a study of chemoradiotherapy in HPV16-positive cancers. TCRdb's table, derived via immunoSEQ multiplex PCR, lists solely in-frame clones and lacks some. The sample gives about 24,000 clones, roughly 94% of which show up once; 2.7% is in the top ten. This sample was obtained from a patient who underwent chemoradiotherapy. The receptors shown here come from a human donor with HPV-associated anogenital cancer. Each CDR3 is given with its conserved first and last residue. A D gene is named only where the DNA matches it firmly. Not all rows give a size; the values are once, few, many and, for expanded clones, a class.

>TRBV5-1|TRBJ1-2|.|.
TGCGCCAGCAGCTTCCCCGGGAACCACGGTGGCTACACCTTC
CASSFPGNHGGYTF
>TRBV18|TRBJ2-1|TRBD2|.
TGTGCCAGCTCACGTGAACTAGCGGGGGACAATGAGCAGTTCTTC
CASSRELAGDNEQFF
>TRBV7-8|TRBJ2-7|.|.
TGTGCCAGCAGCCTCCGGGACGCAGCCCGAGTGCAGTACTTC
CASSLRDAARVQYF
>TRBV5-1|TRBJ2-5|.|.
TGCGCCAGCAGCTTGACAGGGTCCGAGACCCAGTACTTC
CASSLTGSETQYF
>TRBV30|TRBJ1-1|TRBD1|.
TGTGCCTGGAGGTTGCCAGGGGTCAGGGGGACTGAAGCTTTCTTT
CAWRLPGVRGTEAFF
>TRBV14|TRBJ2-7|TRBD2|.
TGTGCCAGCAGCCACAAAGTTCCTTGGCGGGAGTTCAGTGAGCAGTACTTC
CASSHKVPWREFSEQYF
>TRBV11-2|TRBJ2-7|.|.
TGTGCCAGCAGCTCTCAGTTCGGGACACGTACCGGCGAGCAGTACTTC
CASSSQFGTRTGEQYF
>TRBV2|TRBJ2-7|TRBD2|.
TGTGCCAGCACCCCACTAGCGGGGCCTTACGAGCAGTACTTC
CASTPLAGPYEQYF
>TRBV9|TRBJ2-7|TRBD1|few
TGTGCCAGCAGCGCTGGGGGACAGGGCACCCTTGGCTACGAGCAGTACTTC
CASSAGGQGTLGYEQYF
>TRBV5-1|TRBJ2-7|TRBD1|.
TGCGCCAGCAGCTTAGCAGGGGGCGAGCAGTACTTC
CASSLAGGEQYF
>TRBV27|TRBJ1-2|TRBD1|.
TGTGCCAGCAGTGCGGGACAGAACTATGGCTACACCTTC
CASSAGQNYGYTF
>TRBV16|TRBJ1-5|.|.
TGTGCCAGCAGCCAACAGGAGAATCAGCCCCAGCATTTT
CASSQQENQPQHF
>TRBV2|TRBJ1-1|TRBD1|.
TGTGCCAGCAGATACAGGGGCATGAACACTGAAGCTTTCTTT
CASRYRGMNTEAFF
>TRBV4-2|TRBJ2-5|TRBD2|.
TGTGCCAGCAGCCATTTTGGACTAGCGGGAACTCAAGAGACCCAGTACTTC
CASSHFGLAGTQETQYF
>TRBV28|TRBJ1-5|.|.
TGTGCCAGCAGTTTACCCCAGGGAAATAGCAATCAGCCCCAGCATTTT
CASSLPQGNSNQPQHF
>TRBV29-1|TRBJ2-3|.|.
TGCAGCGTTATCCTCTGGACGCACAGGGATACGCAGTATTTT
CSVILWTHRDTQYF
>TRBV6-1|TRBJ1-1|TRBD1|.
TGTGCCAGCACTCGACTACAGGGGGCGAACACTGAAGCTTTCTTT
CASTRLQGANTEAFF
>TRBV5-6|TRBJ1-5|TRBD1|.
TGTGCCAGCAGCTACCGGGACAGGGCATCTCAGCCCCAGCATTTT
CASSYRDRASQPQHF
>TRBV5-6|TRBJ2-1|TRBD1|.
TGTGCCAGCAGCGGGATGGACAGGGGGCTTTTATATGAGCAGTTCTTC
CASSGMDRGLLYEQFF
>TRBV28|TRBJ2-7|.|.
TGTGCCAGCAGACTACAGGGTGATCGATCCTACGAGCAGTACTTC
CASRLQGDRSYEQYF
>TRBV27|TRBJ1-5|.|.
TGTGCCAGCAGTTTAAACGGCCGTAGCAATCAGCCCCAGCATTTT
CASSLNGRSNQPQHF
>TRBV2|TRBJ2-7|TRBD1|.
TGTGCCAGCAGTGACAGGGGGACGGCGGGCGAGCAGTACTTC
CASSDRGTAGEQYF
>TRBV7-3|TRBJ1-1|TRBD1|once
TGTGCCAGCAGCGCGGGACAGGGGGCGCCGGCTTTCTTT
CASSAGQGAPAFF
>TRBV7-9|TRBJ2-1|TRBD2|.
TGTGCCAGCAGCTCTGACGCGACTAGCGGGAGCAAGCAGTTCTTC
CASSSDATSGSKQFF
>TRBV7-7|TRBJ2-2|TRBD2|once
TGTGCCAGCAGCCTTACTAGCGGCTTGAACACCGGGGAGCTGTTTTTT
CASSLTSGLNTGELFF
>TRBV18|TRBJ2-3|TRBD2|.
TGTGCCAGCTCGGGAGGGAGCACAGATACGCAGTATTTT
CASSGGSTDTQYF
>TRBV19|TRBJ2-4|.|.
TGTGCCAGTAGTCCCCGAACCGGGGGGAGGGGGAACATTCAGTACTTC
CASSPRTGGRGNIQYF
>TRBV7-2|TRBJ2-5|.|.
TGTGCCAGCAGCTGGGGGGAGACCCAGTACTTC
CASSWGETQYF
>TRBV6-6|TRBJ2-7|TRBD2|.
TGTGCCAGCAGCCGTAGCGGGACCTCCTACGAGCAGTACTTC
CASSRSGTSYEQYF
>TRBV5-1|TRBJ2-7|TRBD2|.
TGCGCCAGCAGCTTACTAGCGGGAGGGTTAGGCGACGAGCAGTACTTC
CASSLLAGGLGDEQYF
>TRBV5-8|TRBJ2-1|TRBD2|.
TGTGCCAGCAGGAGGAGCGGGGGCCTCTACAATGAGCAGTTCTTC
CASRRSGGLYNEQFF
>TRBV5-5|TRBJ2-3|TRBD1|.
TGTGCCAGCAGCTGGGGACAGGGACCCACAGATACGCAGTATTTT
CASSWGQGPTDTQYF
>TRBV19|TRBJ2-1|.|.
TGTGCCAGTAGTCCGACTGGCTACAATGAGCAGTTCTTC
CASSPTGYNEQFF
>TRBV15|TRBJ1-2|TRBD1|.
TGTGCCACCAGCCGAGGATATGGACAGGGGGCTAACTATGGCTACACCTTC
CATSRGYGQGANYGYTF
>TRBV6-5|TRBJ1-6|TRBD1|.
TGTGCCAGCAGTTACTCGAGACAGGGGAATTCACCCCTCCACTTT
CASSYSRQGNSPLHF
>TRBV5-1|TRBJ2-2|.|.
TGCGCCAGCAGCCCGAAGACACTGAACACCGGGGAGCTGTTTTTT
CASSPKTLNTGELFF
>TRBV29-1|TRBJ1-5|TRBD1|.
TGCAGCGTTCGGGACAGGGGGCAGGATCAGCCCCAGCATTTT
CSVRDRGQDQPQHF
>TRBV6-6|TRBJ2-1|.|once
TGTGCCAGCAGTTACTTAGCATCTAACAATGAGCAGTTCTTC
CASSYLASNNEQFF
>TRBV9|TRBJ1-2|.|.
TGTGCCAGCAGCGCCTTCGAACAGGGTTTGTTCGGCTATGGCTACACCTTC
CASSAFEQGLFGYGYTF
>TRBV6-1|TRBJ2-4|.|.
TGTGCCAGCAGTGAAGTTTTGCGGCAGACCAAAAACATTCAGTACTTC
CASSEVLRQTKNIQYF
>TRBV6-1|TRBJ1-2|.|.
TGTGCCAGCAGTGACGGAGGGTCCACACGCTCCTATGGCTACACCTTC
CASSDGGSTRSYGYTF
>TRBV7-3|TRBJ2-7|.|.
TGTGCCAGCAGCTTAAGTCCGGGAACCTACGAGCAGTACTTC
CASSLSPGTYEQYF
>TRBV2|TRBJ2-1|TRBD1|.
TGTGCCAGCAGCGGACAGGGGGGGGGTTTCGGTTTCTTC
CASSGQGGGFGFF
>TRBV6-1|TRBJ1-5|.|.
TGTGCCAGCAGTGAAGCGGGGTGGAATCAGCCCCAGCATTTT
CASSEAGWNQPQHF
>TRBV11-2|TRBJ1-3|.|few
TGTGCCAGCAGCCCGAACTCTGGAAACACCATATATTTT
CASSPNSGNTIYF
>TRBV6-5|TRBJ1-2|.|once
TGTGCCAGCAGTAAGGGGTTGAGGGATGGCTACACCTTC
CASSKGLRDGYTF
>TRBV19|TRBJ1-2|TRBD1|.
TGTGCCAGTACCCTATCAGGGGGCTCCAGTTACTATGGCTACACCTTC
CASTLSGGSSYYGYTF
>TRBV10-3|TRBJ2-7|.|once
TGTGCCATCAGTGAGGGCATCAGGGTTTACGAGCAGTACTTC
CAISEGIRVYEQYF
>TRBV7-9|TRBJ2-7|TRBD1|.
TGTGCCAGCAGCGCCAGGGGGCTCAGCTCCTACGAGCAGTACTTC
CASSARGLSSYEQYF
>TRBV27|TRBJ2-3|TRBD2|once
TGTGCCAGCAGTTTTCGCCCTAGCGGGGTCACAGATACGCAGTATTTT
CASSFRPSGVTDTQYF
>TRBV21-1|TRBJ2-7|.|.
TGTGCCAGCCGTCCTACTCAGGGGCTATCCCCTTACGAGCAGTACTTC
CASRPTQGLSPYEQYF
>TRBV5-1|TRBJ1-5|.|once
TGCGCCAGCAGCTTGTACGGGGGGGACAATCAGCCCCAGCATTTT
CASSLYGGDNQPQHF
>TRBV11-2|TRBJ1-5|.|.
TGTGCCAGCAGCCCGGACAGCTCCAATCAGCCCCAGCATTTT
CASSPDSSNQPQHF
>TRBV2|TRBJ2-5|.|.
TGTGCCAGCAGGTCAGACAGGGAGACCCAGTACTTC
CASRSDRETQYF
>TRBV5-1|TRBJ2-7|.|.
TGCGCCAGCAGCAGCCGGGACCCCTTGGGCGAGCAGTACTTC
CASSSRDPLGEQYF
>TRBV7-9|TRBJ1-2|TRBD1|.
TGTGCCAGCAGCTTAGTTACAGGGGAATATGGCTACACCTTC
CASSLVTGEYGYTF
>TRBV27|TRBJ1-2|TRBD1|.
TGTGCCAGCCACGGGACAGCGAGTAACTATGGCTACACCTTC
CASHGTASNYGYTF